This T cell receptor (beta chain) was sequenced for a study of CD8 T cells in ankylosing spondylitis. Overall study results and limits: There was a TCR beta motif, made of eight highly homologous variants, that appeared characteristic of ankylosing spondylitis blood. In ankylosing spondylitis patients, matched synovial fluid reportedly showed significant enrichment of disease-linked clones. Disease-linked clones bore a CD8+ phenotype, appearing relatively rarely in peripheral blood.

This clonotype occurred a few times. Its antigen is still unknown. MiXCR was run by TCRdb on the 5' RACE reads, yielding one entry per CDR3 protein. The sample has more than 300,000 distinct CDR3 sequences, roughly 8% seen once. Germline CDR1 DFQATT, CDR2 SNEGSKA (reference sequence). V lost 2 bases, J lost 7 bases, and 18 bases lay in between. This CDR3 spans 14 amino acids. This sequence originates from a male donor with ankylosing spondylitis. The material sequenced was blood, either unsorted or a sorted T cell fraction (not recorded which). V usage is TRBV20-1 and J usage is TRBJ2-7; the D gene is possibly TRBD1 (8 bases). The CDR3 loop is CSARSRGQGGEQYF. DNA for the CDR3: TGCAGTGCTAGATCTCGTGGACAGGGAGGGGAGCAGTACTTC.